This T cell receptor beta chain was sequenced for a study of blood T cell repertoires in COVID-19. On the study more broadly: Both acute and convalescent COVID-19 samples were obtained from the United States, Italy and Spain. Sources were T cells, B-cell-depleted T cells, or PBMCs; the material itself was cDNA or gDNA.

The assay was immunoSEQ multiplex PCR, and TCRdb's table has in-frame clones only and misses some. The repertoire holds approximately 150,000 clones, with about four fifths as singletons. Germline lookup yields CDR1 LGHNA and CDR2 YNFKEQ. The CDR3 spans 16 residues. V trimming: 1 base; J trimming: 6 bases; junction bases outside the gene matches: 9. The receptor was isolated from a human donor in a cohort sampled during active COVID-19. Sequencing used peripheral blood. This chain uses TRBV4-2 with TRBJ2-7; 10 bases line up with TRBD2. In nucleotides, the CDR3 is TGTGCCAGCAGCCAAGGGGGGTGGCTAGCGGGAGTCGAGCAGTACTTC. Residues: CASSQGGWLAGVEQYF.